This T cell receptor (beta chain) was captured by sequencing in a study of post-analysis software for immune sequencing data. Looking at the study overall: Some patients lacked subtype; others had relapsing-remitting, secondary progressive or progressive-relapsing disease. Study results and limitations: Samples made in the same batch grouped tightly together by F measure. Patients carried roughly five TRBV segments more frequently than controls did, and TRBV5-6, TRBV5-1 and TRBV20-1 were among them.

Presence of unique molecular identifiers characterized the TCR beta cDNA libraries. TCRdb fed the PCR reads into MiXCR, producing one record per CDR3 protein. The sample lists roughly 800,000 distinct CDR3 sequences, around 27% occurring once. This clonotype was seen many times. The antigen remains undetermined. With 7 bases clipped from V and 6 bases from J, the junction kept 5 bases outside the gene matches. Germline V lookup: CDR1 SQVTM, CDR2 ANQGSEA. This CDR3 has 12 residues. The sequenced sample consisted of blood. The rearrangement uses TRBV29-1 and TRBJ2-7, with 11 bases matching TRBD1. The receptor was derived from a girl aged 10-17 years with multiple sclerosis. CDR3: CSGGDRGSEQYF. DNA of the CDR3: TGCAGCGGCGGGGACAGGGGGAGCGAGCAGTACTTC.